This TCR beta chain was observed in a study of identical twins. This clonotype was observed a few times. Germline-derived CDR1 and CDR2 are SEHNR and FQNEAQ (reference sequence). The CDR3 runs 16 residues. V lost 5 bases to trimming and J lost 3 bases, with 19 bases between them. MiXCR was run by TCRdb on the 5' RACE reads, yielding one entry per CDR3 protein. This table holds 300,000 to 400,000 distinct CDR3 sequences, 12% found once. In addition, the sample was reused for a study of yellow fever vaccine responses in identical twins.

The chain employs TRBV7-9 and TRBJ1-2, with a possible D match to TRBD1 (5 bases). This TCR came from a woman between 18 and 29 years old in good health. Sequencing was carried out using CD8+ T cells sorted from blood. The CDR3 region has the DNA TGTGCCAGCAGCCTTGCTGGGACGGAGGGTTACTATGGCTACACCTTC. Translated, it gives CASSLAGTEGYYGYTF.